One sample yielded the 32 T cell receptor beta chains listed below, sequenced in a study of blood T cells in healthy people across ages. PCR was performed a second time for roughly 7 to 11 cycles using a sample-barcoded 5' primer and a J-beta primer mix. In TCRdb, the 5' RACE reads were re-called with MiXCR into one record per CDR3 protein. This sample has almost 800,000 distinct CDR3 sequences, with nearly 60% found just once. The source material was blood. Source of these receptors: a man between 25 and 39 years old in good health.

This clonotype is a singleton in its sample. Given a much more abundant clone one base away, this may be a read error. J is TRBJ2-2 and V is TRBV7-2; no firm D call. The CDR3 is 13 amino acids. CDR1 is SGHTA, CDR2 FQGNSA, per germline. For the CDR3, the DNA is TGTGTCAGCAGCTTGAGGAACACCGGGGAGCTGTTTTTT. Protein product: CVSSLRNTGELFF.

This clonotype was found a few times. The rearrangement uses TRBV25-1 and TRBJ1-2; possibly TRBD1 for D (6 bases). Germline values: CDR1 MGHDK, CDR2 SYGVNS. The CDR3 loop spans 14 amino acids. The V and J ends lost 5 bases and 4 bases respectively, with 14 bases between them. This chain's CDR3 is CASSSSGGGYGYTF. CDR3 bases: TGTGCCAGCAGTTCCTCGGGGGGCGGCTATGGCTACACCTTC.

The rearrangement joins TRBV5-1 to TRBJ2-1, with TRBD2 matching 8 bases. The CDR3 totals 14 residues. Germline CDR1 SGHRS, CDR2 YFSETQ. J gave up 4 bases and V 7 bases, and 7 bases lay outside the gene matches. The CDR3 sequence is CASDPGGGYNEQFF. CDR3 DNA: TGCGCCAGCGACCCCGGGGGGGGTTACAATGAGCAGTTCTTC.

The chain employs TRBV7-9 and TRBJ2-7, with 10 bases that match TRBD2. This CDR3 is 15 amino acids long. V shed 6 bases and J 7 bases; nucleotides not matched to a gene: 12. The germline CDR1 and CDR2 sequences are SEHNR and FQNEAQ (reference sequence). In DNA form, the CDR3 reads TGTGCCAGCAGTCGAACTAGCGGGAAAGGGTTTGAGCAGTACTTC. Its translation is CASSRTSGKGFEQYF. Full variable domain (outside the CDR3, taken from reference TRBV7-9 and TRBJ2-7): DTGVSQNPRHKITKRGQNVTFRCDPISEHNRLYWYRQTLGQGPEFLTYFQNEAQLEKSRLLSDRFSAERPKGSFSTLEIQRTEQGDSAMYLCASSRTSGKGFEQYFGPGTRLTVT.

This clonotype was detected a few times. V gene TRBV29-1 combines with J gene TRBJ2-1; D is possibly TRBD2 (5 bases). Trimming removed 4 bases at V and 7 bases at J, with 14 bases between. Germline lookup yields CDR1 SQVTM and CDR2 ANQGSEA. The CDR3 length is 13 residues. The CDR3 bases are TGCAGCGTTGTTCCCCGTACTAGGAATGAGCAGTTCTTC. Translated, it gives CSVVPRTRNEQFF.

This clonotype was counted between two and nine times. The chain employs TRBV15 and TRBJ2-1; the D gene is possibly TRBD1 (5 bases). CDR3 length equals 15 residues. Germline CDR1 is LNHNV and CDR2 is YYDKDF (reference sequence). V gave up 0 bases and J gave up 6 bases, with 12 bases separating them. The CDR3 DNA follows: TGTGCCACCAGCAGAGAACTGACAGTACCCAATGAGCAGTTCTTC. Its translation is CATSRELTVPNEQFF.

The chain combines TRBV7-9 with TRBJ2-1; the match to TRBD2 covers 11 bases. Germline CDR1 is SEHNR and CDR2 is FQNEAQ (reference sequence). V was pared by 6 bases and J by 5 bases, with 6 bases of the junction left unmatched. The CDR3 has 15 residues. CDR3 coding DNA: TGTGCCAGCAGACCCGGGACTAGCGGCAACAATGAGCAGTTCTTC. It specifies CASRPGTSGNNEQFF.

V is TRBV20-1 and J is TRBJ1-1, with D possibly being TRBD1 (6 bases). CDR3 length equals 12 residues. V lost 2 bases and J lost 7, with 11 bases in between. Looked up from germline, CDR1 is DFQATT and CDR2 is SNEGSKA (reference sequence). CDR3: CSARQGMSEAFF. The CDR3, as DNA: TGCAGTGCTAGACAGGGGATGAGTGAAGCTTTCTTT.

The V call is TRBV7-9, the J call TRBJ2-1; the match to TRBD2 covers 8 bases. The CDR3 spans 16 residues. The ends lost 5 bases at V and 10 bases at J; junction bases unmatched: 16. Germline CDR1 SEHNR, CDR2 FQNEAQ (reference sequence). This chain's CDR3 is CASSPRRTVPGGEQFF. DNA for the CDR3: TGTGCCAGCAGCCCAAGGAGGACAGTGCCGGGAGGGGAGCAGTTCTTC.

This clonotype has only one observation. Compared with germline, one end of the junction differs, possibly owing to a read error. The chain has TRBV7-2 and TRBJ2-7; D unclear. The CDR3 consists of 14 residues. Germline CDR1 reads SGHTA; CDR2 reads FQGNSA. CDR3 amino acids: CARSLVGRWGEQYF. As DNA, the CDR3 is TGTGCCAGAAGCTTAGTTGGCAGGTGGGGCGAGCAGTACTTC.

This chain links TRBV5-1 with TRBJ2-1; D gene ambiguous. Trimming took 0 bases from V and 7 from J, leaving 11 bases between them. Germline V lookup: CDR1 SGHRS, CDR2 YFSETQ. The CDR3 has 14 residues. The CDR3 reads CASSLDRNGNEQFF. DNA of the CDR3: TGCGCCAGCAGCTTGGACCGCAATGGGAATGAGCAGTTCTTC.

The chain couples TRBV28 to TRBJ2-2; possibly TRBD1 for D (6 bases). Trimming removed 5 bases at V and 2 bases at J, with 18 bases between. Per the germline V gene, CDR1 is MDHEN and CDR2 is SYDVKM. The CDR3 sequence is 17 residues long. In DNA form, the CDR3 reads TGTGCCAGCAGTCAGATTCCCGCCGGGACAAACACCGGGGAGCTGTTTTTT. This translates into CASSQIPAGTNTGELFF.

This clonotype was seen a handful of times. The genes are TRBV4-2 and TRBJ2-1; perhaps TRBD1 as D (5 bases). The CDR3 sequence is 14 residues long. CDR1 is LGHNA and CDR2 is YNFKEQ in the germline V gene. V was shortened by 0 bases and J by 9 bases, with 12 bases between the two germline ends. The CDR3 DNA reads as TGTGCCAGCAGCCAAGAGGGGCTGGGCAGTGAGCAGTTCTTC. This sequence encodes CASSQEGLGSEQFF.

In this sample, this clonotype turned up a few times. This chain links TRBV4-2 with TRBJ2-7, with 11 bases lining up with TRBD2. This CDR3 contains 18 residues. Germline lookup yields CDR1 LGHNA and CDR2 YNFKEQ. The J segment lost 3 bases and the V segment lost 10 bases, leaving 20 bases of the junction unmatched. CDR3 bases: TGTGCCACCGCGAGAGCCATAGCGGGGGGGCCCTTCGACTACGAGCAGTACTTC. This sequence encodes CATARAIAGGPFDYEQYF.

This clonotype was observed a few times. This sequence joins TRBV27 and TRBJ2-7; the match to TRBD2 covers 10 bases. V trimming: 4 bases; J trimming: 2 bases; junction bases outside the gene matches: 2. Germline V lookup: CDR1 MNHEY, CDR2 SMNVEV (reference sequence). The CDR3 has 14 amino acids. The CDR3 nucleotides read TGTGCCAGCAGTTCCGGGACTAGCGCCTACGAGCAGTACTTC. Translating it yields CASSSGTSAYEQYF.

Details on this clonotype: This CDR3 is missing its conserved last phenylalanine or tryptophan, likely due to a read error. V usage is TRBV5-1 and J usage is TRBJ2-1; 7 nucleotides align to TRBD2. The J call could be wrong; TRBJ2-7 is a better fit for the DNA end. The CDR3 runs to 14 residues. CDR1 and CDR2 from the germline V gene are SGHRS and YFSETQ. This chain's CDR3 is CASSPASGSYEQYL. CDR3 DNA sequence: TGCGCCAGCAGCCCAGCTAGCGGATCCTACGAGCAGTACTTA.

V and J are TRBV7-2 and TRBJ1-2; D may be TRBD1 (6 bases). Germline V gene sequence: CDR1 SGHTA, CDR2 FQGNSA. V lost 3 bases and J lost 5, with 16 bases in between. This CDR3 region has 15 residues. The CDR3 bases are TGTGCCAGCAGCTTGACGACACAGGGTCGGTATGGCTACACCTTC. It translates to CASSLTTQGRYGYTF. Variable domain in full (rest from reference TRBV7-2 and TRBJ1-2): GAGVSQSPSNKVTEKGKDVELRCDPISGHTALYWYRQSLGQGLEFLIYFQGNSAPDKSGLPSDRFSAERTGGSVSTLTIQRTQQEDSAVYLCASSLTTQGRYGYTFGSGTRLTVV.

The J gene is TRBJ1-1, the V gene TRBV2; D not resolved. This CDR3 region has 12 residues. Germline CDR1 reads SNHLY; CDR2 reads FYNNEI. V lost 9 bases and J 1 base, leaving 9 bases between the germline ends. The CDR3 region is CASSRKNTEAFF. CDR3 DNA: TGTGCCAGTTCCAGGAAGAACACTGAAGCTTTCTTT.

There are a few counts of this clonotype. This chain links TRBV12-3 or TRBV12-4 with TRBJ1-5; TRBD1 matches at 7 bases. V lost 1 base to trimming and J lost 2 bases; unmatched junction nucleotides: 5. This CDR3 is 16 amino acids long. The CDR3 sequence is CASSLVQGEGNQPQHF. The DNA for the CDR3 is TGTGCCAGCAGTTTAGTTCAGGGGGAGGGCAATCAGCCCCAGCATTTT.

A single count supports this clonotype. This chain links TRBV25-1 with TRBJ2-2; D remains ambiguous. Trimming cost V 6 bases and J 6 bases, with 8 bases left between them. The CDR3 consists of 12 residues. Germline V CDR1 and CDR2: MGHDK, SYGVNS. CDR3 nucleotide sequence: TGTGCCAGCAGCCTTATCCCCGGGGAGCTGTTTTTT. Translated, it gives CASSLIPGELFF.

V usage is TRBV6-2 or TRBV6-3 and J usage is TRBJ1-2; tentative D call: TRBD1 (5 bases). Germline V CDR1 and CDR2: MNHEY, SVGEGT. The CDR3 spans 16 residues. The V end lost 0 bases, the J end lost 4 bases, and 15 bases lay between the germline ends. The CDR3: CASSYSSRGGIYGYTF. The CDR3 nucleotides are TGTGCCAGCAGTTACTCGAGTAGGGGCGGTATCTATGGCTACACCTTC.

The chain combines TRBV6-5 with TRBJ2-5, with TRBD2 as a possible D gene (6 bases). This CDR3 has 12 amino acids. Germline loops: CDR1 MNHEY, CDR2 SVGAGI. V was cut by 9 bases and J by 11 bases, with 19 bases left in between. The CDR3 bases are TGTGCCAGTCATCGGGGAGGTAATGAGCAGTACTTC. Protein sequence: CASHRGGNEQYF.

The chain is built from TRBV3-1 and TRBJ2-1; TRBD1 matches at 8 bases. The CDR3 is 16 residues long. With 2 bases clipped from V and 6 bases from J, the junction kept 9 bases outside the gene matches. In germline, CDR1 is LGHDT, CDR2 YNNKEL (reference sequence). The CDR3 DNA reads TGTGCCAGCAGCCAAATCCCGGGACAGGCCGGCAATGAGCAGTTCTTC. Its protein product is CASSQIPGQAGNEQFF.

The chain recombines TRBV28 with TRBJ1-6; TRBD1 matches at 7 bases. Germline V gives CDR1 MDHEN, CDR2 SYDVKM. J was trimmed by 0 bases and V by 4 bases; bases with no gene match: 3. This CDR3 region has 16 residues. This CDR3 reads CASSSGGSSYNSPLHF. As DNA, the CDR3 is TGTGCCAGCAGTTCAGGGGGGAGCTCCTATAATTCACCCCTCCACTTT.

The chain is built from TRBV20-1 and TRBJ1-6; D ambiguous. Germline V lookup: CDR1 DFQATT, CDR2 SNEGSKA (reference sequence). V dropped 8 bases and J dropped 6 bases, with 14 bases sitting between them. The CDR3 has 13 amino acids. The CDR3 DNA reads TGCAGTACGACAAATAACCTTAATTCACCCCTCCACTTT. Translating it yields CSTTNNLNSPLHF.

The rearrangement joins TRBV9 to TRBJ2-1; weak D call: TRBD2 (6 bases). CDR1 and CDR2 (germline): SGDLS, YYNGEE. The germline V and J ends were trimmed by 3 bases and 2 bases, with 12 bases remaining between them. The CDR3 spans 15 residues. In DNA, the CDR3 is TGTGCCAGCAGCGATTCCGGGAGTCCCTACAATGAGCAGTTCTTC. Its translation is CASSDSGSPYNEQFF.

V gene TRBV4-2 combines with J gene TRBJ2-1, with 12 bases lining up with TRBD2. V was pared by 1 base and J by 8 bases, with 6 bases of the junction left unmatched. The CDR3 length is 16 residues. Germline V lookup: CDR1 LGHNA, CDR2 YNFKEQ. CDR3 loop: CASSQGATSGSDEQFF. The CDR3, as DNA: TGTGCCAGCAGCCAAGGGGCGACTAGCGGGAGTGATGAGCAGTTCTTC.

The table lists this clonotype with a few counts. This sequence joins TRBV29-1 and TRBJ2-1; 10 bases are shared with TRBD2. V dropped 5 bases and J dropped 5; count of bases not matched to a gene: 6. Looked up from germline, CDR1 is SQVTM and CDR2 is ANQGSEA. CDR3 length: 14 amino acids. CDR3 protein: CSVPWTSGNNEQFF. DNA for the CDR3: TGCAGCGTTCCCTGGACTAGCGGAAACAATGAGCAGTTCTTC.

V is TRBV20-1 and J is TRBJ2-1, with TRBD2 as a possible D gene (5 bases). This CDR3 has 16 amino acids. V lost 0 bases and J lost 2, with 14 bases in between. From germline, CDR1 is DFQATT and CDR2 SNEGSKA (reference sequence). The CDR3 reads CSARDSERTPYNEQFF. As DNA, the CDR3 is TGCAGTGCTAGAGATAGCGAGCGGACTCCCTACAATGAGCAGTTCTTC.

J is TRBJ2-7 and V is TRBV20-1; D is ambiguous. Per germline, CDR1 DFQATT and CDR2 SNEGSKA (reference sequence). The ends were cut back, 3 bases at V and 7 bases at J, with 13 bases in the middle. The CDR3 has 12 residues. The CDR3 bases are TGCAGTGCTAGTAGGGAAAACAATGAGCAGTACTTC. This codes for CSASRENNEQYF.

This sequence joins TRBV29-1 and TRBJ2-3; D might be TRBD1 or TRBD2, each matching 5 bases. Germline V CDR1 and CDR2: SQVTM, ANQGSEA. V lost 1 base and J 2 bases, leaving 7 bases between the germline ends. The CDR3 extends over 13 amino acids. The CDR3 nucleotides read TGCAGCGTTGAAGGGGGACCCACAGATACGCAGTATTTT. Translated, it gives CSVEGGPTDTQYF.

The table lists this clonotype with many counts. V usage is TRBV2 and J usage is TRBJ2-1; no definite D call. The germline gives CDR1 SNHLY, CDR2 FYNNEI. The V end lost 6 bases, the J end lost 8 bases, and 23 bases lay between the germline ends. This CDR3 comprises 16 residues. CDR3 protein: CASSPELDLIRHEQFF. CDR3 nucleotides: TGTGCCAGCAGCCCAGAGCTGGACCTTATTCGACATGAGCAGTTCTTC.